Here is one TCR beta chain with its context. Original methodology: Amplification from reference gene primers served as the basis for estimated nucleated cell counts. This table comes from immunoSEQ multiplex PCR, and its TCRdb copy is limited to in-frame clones, with some not included. V and J calls and clone size follow that table, whereas D and trimming were derived from the DNA. The repertoire holds hundreds of thousands of clones, around nine tenths seen once, with over 1% in the top ten. This entry belongs to a study of blood T cell repertoires in COVID-19. Study background: Both acute and convalescent COVID-19 samples were obtained from the United States, Italy and Spain. T cells, B-cell-depleted T cells, or PBMCs provided the cDNA or gDNA that served as material.

V was pared by 1 base and J by 7 bases, with 8 bases between. CDR3 length: 13 amino acids. From germline, CDR1 is LGHNA and CDR2 YSLEER. The receptor's source is a man aged 65 to 85 with acute or convalescent COVID-19. Input material: peripheral blood. This chain joins TRBV4-3 and TRBJ1-5, with D hard to call. This CDR3 is CASSQATRQPQHF. As DNA, the CDR3 is TGCGCCAGCAGCCAAGCGACTCGGCAGCCCCAGCATTTT.